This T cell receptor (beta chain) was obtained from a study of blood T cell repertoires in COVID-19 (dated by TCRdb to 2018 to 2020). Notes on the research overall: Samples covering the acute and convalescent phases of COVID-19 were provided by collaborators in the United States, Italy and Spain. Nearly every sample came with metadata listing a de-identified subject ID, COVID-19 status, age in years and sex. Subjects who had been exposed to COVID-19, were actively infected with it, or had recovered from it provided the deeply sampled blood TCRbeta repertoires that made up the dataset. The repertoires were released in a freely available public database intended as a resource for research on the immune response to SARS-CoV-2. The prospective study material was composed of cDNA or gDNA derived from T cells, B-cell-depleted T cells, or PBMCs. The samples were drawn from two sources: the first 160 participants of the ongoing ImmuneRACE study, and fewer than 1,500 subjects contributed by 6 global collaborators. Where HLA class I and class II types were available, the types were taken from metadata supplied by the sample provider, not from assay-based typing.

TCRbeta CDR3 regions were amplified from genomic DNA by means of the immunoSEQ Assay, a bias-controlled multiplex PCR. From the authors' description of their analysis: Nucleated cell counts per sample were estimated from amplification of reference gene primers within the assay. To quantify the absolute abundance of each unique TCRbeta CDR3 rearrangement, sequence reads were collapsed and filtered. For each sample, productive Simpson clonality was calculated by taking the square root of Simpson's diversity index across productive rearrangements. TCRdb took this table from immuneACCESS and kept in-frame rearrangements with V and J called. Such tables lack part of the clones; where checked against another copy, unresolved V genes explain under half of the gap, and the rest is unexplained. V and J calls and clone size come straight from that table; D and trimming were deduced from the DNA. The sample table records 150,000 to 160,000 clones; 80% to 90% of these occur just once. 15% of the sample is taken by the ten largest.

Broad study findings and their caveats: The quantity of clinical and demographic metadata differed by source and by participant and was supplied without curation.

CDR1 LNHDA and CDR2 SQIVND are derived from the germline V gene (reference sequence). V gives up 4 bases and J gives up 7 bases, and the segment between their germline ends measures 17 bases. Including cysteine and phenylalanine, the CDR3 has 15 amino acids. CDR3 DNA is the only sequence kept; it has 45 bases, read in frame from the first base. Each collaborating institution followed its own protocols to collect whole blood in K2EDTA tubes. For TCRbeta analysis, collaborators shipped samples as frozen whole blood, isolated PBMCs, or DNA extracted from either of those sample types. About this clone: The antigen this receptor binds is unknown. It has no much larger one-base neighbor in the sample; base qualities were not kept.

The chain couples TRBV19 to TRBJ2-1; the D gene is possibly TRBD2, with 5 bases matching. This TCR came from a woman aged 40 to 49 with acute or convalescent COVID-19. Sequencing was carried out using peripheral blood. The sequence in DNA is TGTGCCAGTAGTAATACGGAGCGGACGAGGAATGAGCAGTTCTTC. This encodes CASSNTERTRNEQFF.